This T cell receptor beta chain was profiled in a study of OX40 agonist ivuxolimab in advanced cancers. The overall study: Age averaged about 62 years (range roughly 23 to 90), and 80% to 90% were male. Previous treatment with anti-PD-1, anti-PD-L1 or anti-CTLA-4 therapy was allowed; 40% had received some.

Patients with a history of autoimmune disease or on systemic immunosuppression were excluded. The method was immunoSEQ multiplex PCR; TCRdb's version includes in-frame clones alone and lacks a portion of them. The sample records roughly 89,000 clones, approximately 91% being singletons. With regard to this clone: The antigen is not known.

Study-level findings and limits: Nonresponders included some who also had low normalized T-cell clonal expansion.

The trim removed 1 base at V and 3 bases at J, leaving 4 bases unmatched. Germline loops: CDR1 SGHVS, CDR2 FNYEAQ. CDR3 length equals 16 residues. This chain connects TRBV7-6 to TRBJ2-3; TRBD2 agrees at 10 bases. The TCR was taken from an adult with an advanced solid tumor such as melanoma, head and neck, liver or kidney cancer. Sequencing was performed on CD4+ or CD8+ T cells sorted from blood, taken in a trial of the OX40 agonist ivuxolimab. CDR3 coding DNA: TGTGCCAGCAGCTTAGTAGCGGGGGGTTTGACAGATACGCAGTATTTT. Protein product: CASSLVAGGLTDTQYF. Based on the CDR3 plus reference TRBV7-6 and TRBJ2-3, the full variable domain is GAGVSQSPRYKVTKRGQDVALRCDPISGHVSLYWYRQALGQGPEFLTYFNYEAQQDKSGLPNDRFSAERPEGSISTLTIQRTEQRDSAMYRCASSLVAGGLTDTQYFGPGTRLTVL.